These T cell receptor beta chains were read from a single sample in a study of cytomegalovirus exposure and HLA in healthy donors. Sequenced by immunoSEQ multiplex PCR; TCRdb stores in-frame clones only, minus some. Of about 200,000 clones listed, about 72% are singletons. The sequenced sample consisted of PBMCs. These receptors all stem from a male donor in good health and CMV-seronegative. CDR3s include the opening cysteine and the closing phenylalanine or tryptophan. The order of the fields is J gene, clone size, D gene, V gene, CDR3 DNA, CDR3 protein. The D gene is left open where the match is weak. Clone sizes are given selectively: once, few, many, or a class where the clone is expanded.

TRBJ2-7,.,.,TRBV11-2,TGTGCCAGCAGCTCGTACAGGGCCCTCTCCTACGAGCAGTACTTC,CASSSYRALSYEQYF
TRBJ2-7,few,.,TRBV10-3,TGTGCCACCTTATCTACAGGCTCCTACGAGCAGTACTTC,CATLSTGSYEQYF
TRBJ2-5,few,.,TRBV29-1,TGCAGCGTTCTTCCCGACAGATTGGTTGAAGAGACCCAGTACTTC,CSVLPDRLVEETQYF
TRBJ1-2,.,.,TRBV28,TGTGCCAGCAGGCGGGACCGCGGGGGTCACTATGGCTACACCTTC,CASRRDRGGHYGYTF
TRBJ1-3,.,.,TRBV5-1,TGCGCCAGCAGCTTGTACAGGCCCAGCTCTGGAAACACCATATATTTT,CASSLYRPSSGNTIYF
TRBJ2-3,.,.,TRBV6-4,TGTGCCAGCAGTGCTAGCGGCACAGATACGCAGTATTTT,CASSASGTDTQYF
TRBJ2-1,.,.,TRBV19,TGTGCCAGTAGTTGGGCCCTCGACCCTGCCCTCGGCTCCTACAATGAGCAGTTCTTC,CASSWALDPALGSYNEQFF
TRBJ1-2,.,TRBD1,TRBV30,TGTGCCTGGAGCGGAGGGACAGGGGGGACCGGCTACACCTTC,CAWSGGTGGTGYTF
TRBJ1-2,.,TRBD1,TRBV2,TGTGCCAGCAGTGAAGACAGGGGGCGCATTGATGGCTACACCTTC,CASSEDRGRIDGYTF
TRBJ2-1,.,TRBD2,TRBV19,TGTGCCAGTAGTAAGGGACTAGCGGTTATGGGGTCCTACAATGAGCAGTTCTTC,CASSKGLAVMGSYNEQFF
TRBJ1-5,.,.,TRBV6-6,TGTGCCAGCAGTTACTCCCAGACGGGAGATCAGCCCCAGCATTTT,CASSYSQTGDQPQHF
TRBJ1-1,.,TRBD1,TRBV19,TGTGCCAGTAGTAGGGGACAGGGGGCAAGTGAAGCTTTCTTT,CASSRGQGASEAFF
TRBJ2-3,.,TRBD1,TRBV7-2,TGTGCCAGCAGCGGCAGGGGGCTACTCACAGATACGCAGTATTTT,CASSGRGLLTDTQYF
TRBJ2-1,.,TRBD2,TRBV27,TGTGCCAGCAGTTTGAGCGGGAGGGGATACAATGAGCAGTTCTTC,CASSLSGRGYNEQFF
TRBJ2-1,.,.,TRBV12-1,TGTGCCAGCAGCTTACCTCGACTAGCGGGAGGGCCCACCTACAATGAGCAGTTCTTC,CASSLPRLAGGPTYNEQFF
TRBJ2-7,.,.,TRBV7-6,TGTGCCAGCAGCTTACCAACGACTCCCTACGAGCAGTACTTC,CASSLPTTPYEQYF
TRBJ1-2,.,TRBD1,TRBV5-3,TGTGCCAGAAGGTACCAAACCGGGACAGTCTTCTATGGCTACACCTTC,CARRYQTGTVFYGYTF
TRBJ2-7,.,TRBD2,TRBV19,TGTGCCAGTAGTATTGGACTAGCGTATGACTCCTACGAGCAGTACTTC,CASSIGLAYDSYEQYF
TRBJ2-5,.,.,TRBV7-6,TGTGCCAGCAGCTTAGCCCCGATAGCCTTACAGGGCGGCGGGGAGGGAGAAGAGACCCAGTACTTC,CASSLAPIALQGGGEGEETQYF
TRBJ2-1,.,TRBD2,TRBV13,TGTGCCAGTGGGCGGGAGGGCCCAAATGAGCAGTTCTTC,CASGREGPNEQFF
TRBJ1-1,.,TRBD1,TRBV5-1,TGCGCCAGCACCTGGAGGCCCCACAGGGGGAACGAGACTGAAGCTTTCTTT,CASTWRPHRGNETEAFF
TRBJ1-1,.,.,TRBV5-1,TGCGCCAGCAGCTTTCAGGGCTCGAACACTGAAGCTTTCTTT,CASSFQGSNTEAFF
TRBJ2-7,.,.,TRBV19,TGTGCCAGTAGTAACACCCTTGACAACGAGCAGTACTTC,CASSNTLDNEQYF
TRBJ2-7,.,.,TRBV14,TGTGCCAGCAGCTTTACAGGTCCCCCCTCCTACGAGCAGTACTTC,CASSFTGPPSYEQYF
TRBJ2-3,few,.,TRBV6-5,TGTGCCAGCAGTACAACAGGGTCGCAGTATTTT,CASSTTGSQYF
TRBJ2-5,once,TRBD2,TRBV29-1,TGCAGCGGCGTAGCGGGAGTGGGAGAGACCCAGTACTTC,CSGVAGVGETQYF
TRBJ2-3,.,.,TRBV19,TGTGCCAGTAGTAACGGGGGACTTAGCACAGATACGCAGTATTTT,CASSNGGLSTDTQYF
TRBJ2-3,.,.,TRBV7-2,TGTGCCAGCAGCAGGCCCTATCCGACAGGAGATACGCAGTATTTT,CASSRPYPTGDTQYF
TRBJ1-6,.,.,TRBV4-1,TGCGCCAGCAGCCAAGATTCAGGGGCCGATTCACCCCTCCACTTT,CASSQDSGADSPLHF
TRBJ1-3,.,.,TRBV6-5,TGTGCCAGCAGTTGGGGGGGGTTTTACTCTGGAAACACCATATATTTT,CASSWGGFYSGNTIYF
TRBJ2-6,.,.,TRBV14,TGTGCAGTAAAAGCGACTGGGGCCAACGTCCTGACTTTC,CAVKATGANVLTF
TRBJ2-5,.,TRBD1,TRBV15,TGTGCCACCAGCAGATCGGGACAGGGCCTAGAGACCCAGTACTTC,CATSRSGQGLETQYF
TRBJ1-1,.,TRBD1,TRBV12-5,TGTGCTAGTGGTTTGGCCAGACAGGGGCTCGGGAACACTGAAGCTTTCTTT,CASGLARQGLGNTEAFF
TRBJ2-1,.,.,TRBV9,TGTGCCAGCAGCGTAGGAGCGAATTACAATGAGCAGTTCTTC,CASSVGANYNEQFF
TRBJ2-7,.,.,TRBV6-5,TGTGCCAGCAGCCTCTTCGAGGGAGTCGCCTACGAGCAGTACTTC,CASSLFEGVAYEQYF
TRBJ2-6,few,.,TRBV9,TGTGCCAGCAGCGCTCGGTGGGGGGCCAACGTCCTGACTTTC,CASSARWGANVLTF
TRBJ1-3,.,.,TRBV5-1,TGCGCCAGCAGCTTGGACAGGGTGGGAAACACCATATATTTT,CASSLDRVGNTIYF
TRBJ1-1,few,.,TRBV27,TGTGCCAGCATCGTAAGGGGGGGCACTGAAGCTTTCTTT,CASIVRGGTEAFF
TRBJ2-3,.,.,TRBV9,TGTGCCAGCAGCGAGGGAAGCGGTAGCACAGATACGCAGTATTTT,CASSEGSGSTDTQYF
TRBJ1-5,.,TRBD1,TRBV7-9,TGTGCCAGCAGCTCCGCAGGGGGTAAATATCAGCCCCAGCATTTT,CASSSAGGKYQPQHF
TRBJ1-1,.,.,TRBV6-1,TGTGCCAGCAGTTATCAGGGGCTGAACACTGAAGCTTTCTTT,CASSYQGLNTEAFF
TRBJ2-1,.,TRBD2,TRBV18,TGTGCCAGCTCACAAATTAGCGGGAGTGTTTGGAATGAGCAGTTCTTC,CASSQISGSVWNEQFF
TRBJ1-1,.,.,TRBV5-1,TGCGCCAGCAGCAAGTCCCGCGACAGCGAAGCTTTCTTT,CASSKSRDSEAFF
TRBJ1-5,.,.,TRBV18,TGTGCCAGCTCACCCACAGGACGCAATCAGCCCCAGCATTTT,CASSPTGRNQPQHF
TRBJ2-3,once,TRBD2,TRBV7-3,TGTGCCAGCAGCCCCTGGGGCGGCGGGAGGGCCTCAGATACGCAGTATTTT,CASSPWGGGRASDTQYF
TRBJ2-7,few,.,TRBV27,TGTGCCAGCAGCTTAACCGGGACTCCTTACGAGCAGTACTTC,CASSLTGTPYEQYF
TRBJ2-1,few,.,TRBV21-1,TGTGCCAGCAGCAAGGGACTAGCGGTTTACAATGAGCAGTTCTTC,CASSKGLAVYNEQFF
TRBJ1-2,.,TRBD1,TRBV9,TGTGCCAGCAGCAAGCAGGGGGCGGATGGCTACACCTTC,CASSKQGADGYTF
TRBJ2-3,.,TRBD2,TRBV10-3,TGTGCCACCGCGGAGGCGGGGGGGCAGACAGATACGCAGTATTTT,CATAEAGGQTDTQYF
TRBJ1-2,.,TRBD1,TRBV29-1,TGCAGCGTTTACGACAGGGGGGGCTACACCTTC,CSVYDRGGYTF
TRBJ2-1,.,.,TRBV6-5,TGTGCCAGCAGTTACTCTACTACAAATGAGCAGTTCTTC,CASSYSTTNEQFF
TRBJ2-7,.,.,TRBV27,TGTGCCAGCAGCTCATACACACCGGGACAAGATACCTACGAGCAGTACTTC,CASSSYTPGQDTYEQYF
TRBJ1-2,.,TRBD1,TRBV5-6,TGTGCCAGCAGCCAACAGGGGACCACGGTCTATGGCTACACCTTC,CASSQQGTTVYGYTF
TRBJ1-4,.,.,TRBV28,TGTGCCAGCAGTTTACAGGGGAAGGCTAATGAAAAACTGTTTTTT,CASSLQGKANEKLFF
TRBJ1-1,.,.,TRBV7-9,TGTGCCAGCAGCTTAGTGGGGCAGGGAGGTAACACTGAAGCTTTCTTT,CASSLVGQGGNTEAFF
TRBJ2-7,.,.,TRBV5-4,TGTGCCAGCAGCTCCTATTTCCCACTTGGCGGGGCGGAAGAGCAGTACTTC,CASSSYFPLGGAEEQYF
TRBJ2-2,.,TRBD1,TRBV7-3,TGTGCCAGCAGCCTTAACAGGGACAGGAGTTACACCGGGGAGCTGTTTTTT,CASSLNRDRSYTGELFF